A selection of T cell receptor beta chains follows, all from one sample in a study of cytomegalovirus exposure and HLA in healthy donors. Produced via immunoSEQ multiplex PCR; TCRdb's table is partial and in-frame only. The repertoire holds about 210,000 clones, with 82% as singletons. The sample consisted of PBMCs. Every receptor here comes from a man aged 35 to 55 in good health and CMV-seropositive. Both conserved end residues are part of each CDR3. A D gene is named only where the DNA matches it firmly. Size tells how often a clone was seen (once, few, many) or the class of an expanded clone, and some rows leave it out.

v_call	d_call	j_call	clone_size	cdr3_nt	cdr3_aa
TRBV19	-	TRBJ2-1	-	TGTGCCAGTAGCGGGGGAAATGAGCAGTTCTTC	CASSGGNEQFF
TRBV7-8	-	TRBJ1-5	-	TGTGCCAGCAGAATGAGGGCGGATAGCAATCAGCCCCAGCATTTT	CASRMRADSNQPQHF
TRBV14	-	TRBJ1-2	-	TGTGCCAGCAGCCAAGATCGACAATTGGGCTACACCTTC	CASSQDRQLGYTF
TRBV7-2	TRBD1	TRBJ1-2	-	TGTGCCAGCAGTTTAGACAGGGCCGTCTACACCTTC	CASSLDRAVYTF
TRBV19	TRBD1	TRBJ1-5	few	TGTGCCAGTAGTAGGACAGGGTATAGCAATCAGCCCCAGCATTTT	CASSRTGYSNQPQHF
TRBV14	-	TRBJ2-7	-	TGTGCCAGCAGCCAATCCGGCGGATACGTACCCTACGAGCAGTACTTC	CASSQSGGYVPYEQYF
TRBV30	-	TRBJ1-5	-	TGTGCCTGGGGACTGAGTAGCAATCAGCCCCAGCATTTT	CAWGLSSNQPQHF
TRBV7-9	-	TRBJ1-4	few	TGTGCCAGCAGCTCGTGGGGGGTTGGCACTAATGAAAAACTGTTTTTT	CASSSWGVGTNEKLFF
TRBV29-1	TRBD2	TRBJ2-5	-	TGCAGCGTTCGACTAGCGGGCCATACGGCCCAGTACTTC	CSVRLAGHTAQYF
TRBV9	TRBD1	TRBJ2-1	-	TGTGCCAGCAGCCGCGCAGGGGGCTCCTACAATGAGCAGTTCTTC	CASSRAGGSYNEQFF
TRBV30	TRBD1	TRBJ1-5	-	TGTGCCTGGAGTATCGGACAGGGAGTTCAGCCCCAGCATTTT	CAWSIGQGVQPQHF
TRBV30	-	TRBJ1-2	few	TGTGCCTGGACTTTCGGGAGACTTTACACCTTC	CAWTFGRLYTF
TRBV27	TRBD1	TRBJ2-1	-	TGTGCCAGCAGTCCAGGGACAGGGGGGAATGAGCAGTTCTTC	CASSPGTGGNEQFF
TRBV18	-	TRBJ2-1	-	TGTGCCAGCTCACCACTGGCGGCTAGCTCCTACAATGAGCAGTTCTTC	CASSPLAASSYNEQFF
TRBV11-2	TRBD2	TRBJ2-2	-	TGTGCCAGCAGCTCGGGACTAGCGGGAGTCGGGGAGCTGTTTTTT	CASSSGLAGVGELFF
TRBV7-9	TRBD1	TRBJ1-1	-	TGTGCCAGCAGCTTAGTGGGACAGGGGGGAACTGAAGCTTTCTTT	CASSLVGQGGTEAFF
TRBV7-9	-	TRBJ1-4	-	TGTGCCAGCAGCTTAGCGATAACAGGCGTCGCAACTAATGAAAAACTGTTTTTT	CASSLAITGVATNEKLFF
TRBV4-2	-	TRBJ2-1	-	TGTGCCAGCAGCCAAGGAATGTGGACAACCTACAATGAGCAGTTCTTC	CASSQGMWTTYNEQFF
TRBV2	-	TRBJ1-2	-	TGTGCCAGCAGTACCTCGTGGGGCACCAACTATGGCTACACCTTC	CASSTSWGTNYGYTF
TRBV30	-	TRBJ2-2	-	TGTGCCTGGAGAAGGCGGGCGAACACCGGGGAGCTGTTTTTT	CAWRRRANTGELFF
TRBV5-4	TRBD1	TRBJ2-6	-	TGTGCCAGCAGCGGGTGGGACAGGTCGGGATCTGGGGCCAACGTCCTGACTTTC	CASSGWDRSGSGANVLTF
TRBV19	-	TRBJ1-5	-	TGTGCCAGTAGTATACCCGGGGAGCAGCCCCAGCATTTT	CASSIPGEQPQHF
TRBV7-9	TRBD1	TRBJ1-2	-	TGTGCCAGCAGCGGAGCACAGGGGGCCAGCTATGGCTACACCTTC	CASSGAQGASYGYTF
TRBV27	TRBD1	TRBJ2-1	-	TGTGCCAGCAGCCCTTGGACAGGGAGAAGTTGGGCCATTGAGCAGTTCTTC	CASSPWTGRSWAIEQFF
TRBV19	-	TRBJ2-3	-	TGTGCCAGTAGTATACGTCTAGCGCGCACAGATACGCAGTATTTT	CASSIRLARTDTQYF
TRBV29-1	-	TRBJ1-1	once	TGCAGCGTTGAATATAGCCGGAGCGTCTCAGCTTTCTTT	CSVEYSRSVSAFF
TRBV27	TRBD1	TRBJ1-5	-	TGTGCCAGCAGTTTACAGGGGGCTGGTCAGCCCCAGCATTTT	CASSLQGAGQPQHF
TRBV27	-	TRBJ1-5	-	TGTGCCAGCAGGCTTACAGGTTCGGGGGGGCCCCAGCATTTT	CASRLTGSGGPQHF
TRBV27	TRBD1	TRBJ2-3	-	TGTGCCAGCAACGGCAGGGGGACAGATACGCAGTATTTT	CASNGRGTDTQYF
TRBV6-5	-	TRBJ1-1	-	TGTGCCAGCAGACCACCGGGTTATGAAGCTTTCTTT	CASRPPGYEAFF
TRBV6-6	TRBD1	TRBJ1-2	-	TGTGCCAGCAGTTATTCGACAGGGGACGGCGGCTACACCTTC	CASSYSTGDGGYTF
TRBV27	-	TRBJ1-5	-	TGTGCCAGCAGTTCCAGGCAGACGAATCAGCCCCAGCATTTT	CASSSRQTNQPQHF
TRBV7-3	TRBD2	TRBJ2-3	-	TGTGCCAGCAGCTTAGGCGGGAGGACCACAGATACGCAGTATTTT	CASSLGGRTTDTQYF
TRBV5-4	-	TRBJ1-1	-	TGTGCCAGCAGCTTCGGACAGATAGGTATGACTGAAGCTTTCTTT	CASSFGQIGMTEAFF